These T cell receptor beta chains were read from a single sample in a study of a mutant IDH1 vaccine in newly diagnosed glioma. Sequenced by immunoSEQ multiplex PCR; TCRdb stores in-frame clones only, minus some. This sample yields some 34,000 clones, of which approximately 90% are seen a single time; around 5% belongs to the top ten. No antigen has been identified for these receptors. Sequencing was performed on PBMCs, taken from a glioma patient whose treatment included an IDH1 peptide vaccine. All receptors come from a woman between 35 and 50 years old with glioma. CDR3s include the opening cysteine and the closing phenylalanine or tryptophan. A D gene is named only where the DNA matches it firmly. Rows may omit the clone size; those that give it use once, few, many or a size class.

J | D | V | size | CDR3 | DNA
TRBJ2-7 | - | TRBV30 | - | CAWSGGRNLRDEQYF | TGTGCCTGGAGTGGTGGTAGGAACCTGCGGGACGAGCAGTACTTC
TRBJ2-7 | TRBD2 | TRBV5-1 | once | CASSVLAGDYEQYF | TGCGCCAGCAGCGTTCTAGCGGGAGACTACGAGCAGTACTTC
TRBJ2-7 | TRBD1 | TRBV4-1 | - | CASSQAANRGDYEQYF | TGCGCCAGCAGCCAAGCCGCCAACAGGGGTGACTACGAGCAGTACTTC
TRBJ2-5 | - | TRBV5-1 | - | CASSGGSRTETQYF | TGCGCCAGCAGCGGAGGGTCCCGGACAGAGACCCAGTACTTC
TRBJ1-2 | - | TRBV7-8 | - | CASSLEGNGANYGYTF | TGTGCCAGCAGCTTAGAAGGGAATGGAGCTAACTATGGCTACACCTTC
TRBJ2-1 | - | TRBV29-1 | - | CSVEGVFRNEQFF | TGCAGCGTTGAAGGGGTATTTAGGAATGAGCAGTTCTTC
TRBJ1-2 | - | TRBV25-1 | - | CASSDSVGVGF | TGTGCCAGCAGTGACTCTGTCGGTGTTGGCTTC
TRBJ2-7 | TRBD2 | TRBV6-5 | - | CASRRLAGELYEQYF | TGTGCCAGCAGAAGACTAGCGGGAGAGCTCTACGAGCAGTACTTC
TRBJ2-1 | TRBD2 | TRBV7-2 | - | CASSLEGSGGYNEQFF | TGTGCCAGCAGCTTAGAAGGTAGCGGGGGATACAATGAGCAGTTCTTC
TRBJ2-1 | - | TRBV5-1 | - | CASSLADSGHSYNEQFF | TGCGCCAGCAGCTTGGCCGACAGCGGGCATTCCTACAATGAGCAGTTCTTC
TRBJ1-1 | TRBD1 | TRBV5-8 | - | CASSATGGPNTEAFF | TGTGCCAGCAGCGCGACAGGGGGGCCGAACACTGAAGCTTTCTTT
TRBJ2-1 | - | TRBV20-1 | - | CSASSAAEQFF | TGCAGTGCTAGTTCGGCAGCCGAGCAGTTCTTC
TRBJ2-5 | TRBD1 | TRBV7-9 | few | CASSLRGRGLSRETQYF | TGTGCCAGCAGCCTCAGGGGCAGGGGGCTATCCCGGGAGACCCAGTACTTC
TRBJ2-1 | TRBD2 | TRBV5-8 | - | CASRLPGLAGGEQFF | TGTGCCAGCAGGTTGCCGGGACTAGCGGGGGGGGAGCAGTTCTTC
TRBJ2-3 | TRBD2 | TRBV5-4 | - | CASSLARLAGVTDTQYF | TGTGCCAGCAGCTTGGCCCGTCTAGCGGGAGTCACAGATACGCAGTATTTT